The rows below give T cell receptor beta chains drawn from one sample of a study of cytomegalovirus exposure and HLA in healthy donors. Clones were sequenced by immunoSEQ multiplex PCR, and TCRdb holds only the in-frame ones, with some missing. The sample holds roughly 230,000 clones; around 91% are singletons and the top ten take around 3.1%. Sequencing was carried out using PBMCs. The origin of the receptors is a woman aged 25 to 39 in good health and CMV-seronegative. Both conserved end residues are part of each CDR3. The D gene is left open where the match is weak. Some rows mark clone size as missing; the rest say once, few, many or name a class of expanded clone.

NA | NA | TRBJ2-4 | TRBV9 | 14 | CASSPPTTKNIQYF | TGTGCCAGCAGCCCGCCGACTACGAAAAACATTCAGTACTTC
NA | few | TRBJ1-3 | TRBV4-3 | 18 | CASSQDLSDGLGGNTIYF | TGCGCCAGCAGCCAAGATCTTAGTGATGGGCTCGGCGGAAACACCATATATTTT
TRBD2 | NA | TRBJ2-7 | TRBV28 | 16 | CASSGGLAGGSYEQYF | TGTGCCAGCAGCGGTGGACTAGCGGGAGGATCCTACGAGCAGTACTTC
NA | NA | TRBJ1-2 | TRBV30 | 12 | CACLTGTIGYTF | TGTGCCTGCCTAACAGGGACGATTGGCTACACCTTC
NA | NA | TRBJ2-2 | TRBV11-3 | 13 | CASSSPGLGELFF | TGTGCCAGCAGCTCTCCCGGACTCGGGGAGCTGTTTTTT
TRBD1 | NA | TRBJ2-5 | TRBV4-3 | 15 | CASSQAQGTGETQYF | TGCGCCAGCAGCCAAGCACAGGGGACGGGAGAGACCCAGTACTTC
TRBD2 | NA | TRBJ2-1 | TRBV2 | 13 | CASSRLAGNEQFF | TGTGCCAGCAGCCGACTAGCGGGAAATGAGCAGTTCTTC
TRBD2 | NA | TRBJ2-1 | TRBV5-1 | 15 | CASRPGTSGYNEQFF | TGCGCCAGCAGGCCCGGGACTAGCGGTTACAATGAGCAGTTCTTC
NA | NA | TRBJ1-5 | TRBV21-1 | 15 | CASSKGRRLNQPQHF | TGTGCCAGCAGCAAAGGAAGACGGCTCAATCAGCCCCAGCATTTT
NA | NA | TRBJ2-7 | TRBV9 | 14 | CASSPGQESYEQYF | TGTGCCAGCAGCCCGGGGCAGGAAAGCTACGAGCAGTACTTC
NA | NA | TRBJ1-1 | TRBV9 | 13 | CASSGTVNTEAFF | TGTGCCAGCAGCGGGACGGTTAACACTGAAGCTTTCTTT
NA | NA | TRBJ2-7 | TRBV14 | 16 | CASRNTGDSAPYEQYF | TGTGCCAGCAGGAACACGGGGGACTCAGCCCCCTACGAGCAGTACTTC
NA | NA | TRBJ2-1 | TRBV7-8 | 17 | CASSLRVAASSYNEQFF | TGTGCCAGCAGCTTAAGGGTAGCGGCCAGCTCCTACAATGAGCAGTTCTTC
NA | NA | TRBJ1-5 | TRBV7-8 | 15 | CASSLLGGSNQPQHF | TGTGCCAGCAGCTTACTGGGGGGAAGCAATCAGCCCCAGCATTTT
TRBD2 | NA | TRBJ2-7 | TRBV11-3 | 16 | CASSLVGTSGSYEQYF | TGTGCCAGCAGCTTAGTCGGGACTAGCGGCTCCTACGAGCAGTACTTC
TRBD1 | NA | TRBJ1-1 | TRBV10-3 | 14 | CAIRGTVMNTEAFF | TGTGCCATCAGGGGGACAGTAATGAACACTGAAGCTTTCTTT
TRBD2 | few | TRBJ2-3 | TRBV28 | 16 | CASSLGLAGSTDTQYF | TGTGCCAGCAGTTTAGGACTAGCGGGGTCCACAGATACGCAGTATTTT
TRBD1 | NA | TRBJ2-7 | TRBV4-3 | 13 | CASSQTGGGEQYF | TGCGCCAGCAGCCAAACAGGGGGCGGCGAGCAGTACTTC
NA | NA | TRBJ2-7 | TRBV29-1 | 12 | CSVFGISYEQYF | TGCAGCGTTTTCGGGATCTCCTACGAGCAGTACTTC
NA | NA | TRBJ1-2 | TRBV19 | 13 | CASSHGGIYGYTF | TGTGCCAGTAGCCACGGGGGGATATATGGCTACACCTTC
NA | NA | TRBJ1-5 | TRBV4-1 | 12 | CASLQSGEPQHF | TGCGCCAGCCTCCAATCAGGGGAGCCCCAGCATTTT
NA | NA | TRBJ2-6 | TRBV6-6 | 11 | CASRGVEVLTF | TGTGCCAGCAGGGGTGTCGAGGTCCTGACTTTC
TRBD1 | NA | TRBJ1-5 | TRBV6-1 | 15 | CASTKTGGGDQPQHF | TGTGCCAGCACCAAGACAGGGGGCGGTGATCAGCCCCAGCATTTT
TRBD1 | NA | TRBJ2-7 | TRBV7-3 | 16 | CASSPLQGAKVYEQYF | TGTGCCAGCAGCCCGTTACAGGGGGCCAAGGTCTACGAGCAGTACTTC